This T cell receptor (beta chain) was obtained from a study of response to subunit inactivated influenza vaccine. Study observations and caveats: Authors proposed each seasonal influenza vaccination draws in few new T cells.

CDR1 is MDHEN and CDR2 is SYDVKM in the germline V gene. Trimming took 6 bases from V and 2 from J; bases not matched to a gene: 8. The CDR3 sequence is 16 residues long. A single record per CDR3 protein comes from TCRdb applying MiXCR to the RT-PCR reads. Of hundreds of thousands of distinct CDR3 sequences in the sample, about 25% were seen once. This clonotype showed up just a few times. The antigen is not known. Sequencing used CD4+ T cells sorted from PBMCs, obtained 4 to 6 days after vaccination. The chain couples TRBV28 to TRBJ2-5; TRBD1 agrees at 11 bases. The source of this sequence is a man aged 50-59 years who received an inactivated influenza vaccine. As DNA, the CDR3 is TGTGCCAGCAGGCGGACAGGGGGCGATAATCAAGAGACCCAGTACTTC. This translates into CASRRTGGDNQETQYF.